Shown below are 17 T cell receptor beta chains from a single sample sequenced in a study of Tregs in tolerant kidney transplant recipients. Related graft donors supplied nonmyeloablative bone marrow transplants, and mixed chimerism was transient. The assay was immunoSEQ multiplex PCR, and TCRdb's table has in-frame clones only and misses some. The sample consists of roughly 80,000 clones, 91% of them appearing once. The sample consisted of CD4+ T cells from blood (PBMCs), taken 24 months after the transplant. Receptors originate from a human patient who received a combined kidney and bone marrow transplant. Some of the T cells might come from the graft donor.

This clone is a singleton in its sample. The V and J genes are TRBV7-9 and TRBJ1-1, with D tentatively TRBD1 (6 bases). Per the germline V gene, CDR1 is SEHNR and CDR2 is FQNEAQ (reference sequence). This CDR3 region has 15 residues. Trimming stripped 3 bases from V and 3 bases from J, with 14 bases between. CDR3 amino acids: CASSFIFEGDTEAFF. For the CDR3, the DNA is TGTGCCAGCAGCTTTATCTTTGAGGGGGACACTGAAGCTTTCTTT.

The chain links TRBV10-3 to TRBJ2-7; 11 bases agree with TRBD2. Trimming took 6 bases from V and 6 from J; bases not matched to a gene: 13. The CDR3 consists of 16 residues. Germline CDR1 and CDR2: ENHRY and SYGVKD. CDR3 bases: TGTGCCATCAGGGGCATTACTAGCGGGAGCGAGAGCGAGCAGTACTTC. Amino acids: CAIRGITSGSESEQYF.

CDR3 bases: TGTGCCAGCAGCTTCACTATAAGTGCGAACACCGGGGAGCTGTTTTTT. Protein product: CASSFTISANTGELFF. The rearrangement uses TRBV13 and TRBJ2-2, with D unclear. Trimming stripped 3 bases from V and 0 bases from J, with 11 bases between. Per the germline V gene, CDR1 is PRHDT and CDR2 is FYEKMQ (reference sequence). The CDR3 length is 16 residues.

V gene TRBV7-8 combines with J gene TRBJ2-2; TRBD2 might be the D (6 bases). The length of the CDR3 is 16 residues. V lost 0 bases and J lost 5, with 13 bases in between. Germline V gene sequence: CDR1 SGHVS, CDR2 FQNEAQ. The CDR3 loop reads CASSLARRDRTGELFF. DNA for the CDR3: TGTGCCAGCAGCTTAGCTAGGCGGGACCGGACCGGGGAGCTGTTTTTT.

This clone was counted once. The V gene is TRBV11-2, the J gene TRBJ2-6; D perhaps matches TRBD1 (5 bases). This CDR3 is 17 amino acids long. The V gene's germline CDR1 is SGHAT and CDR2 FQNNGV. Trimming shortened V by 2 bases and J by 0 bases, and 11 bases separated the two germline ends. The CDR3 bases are TGTGCCAGCAGCTTAACAAGGGGCAGCTCTGGGGCCAACGTCCTGACTTTC. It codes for CASSLTRGSSGANVLTF.

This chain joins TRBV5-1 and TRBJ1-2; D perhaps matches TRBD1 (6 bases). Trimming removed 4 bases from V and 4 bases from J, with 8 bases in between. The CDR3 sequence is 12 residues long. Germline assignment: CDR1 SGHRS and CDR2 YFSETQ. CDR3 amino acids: CASSIQGYGYTF. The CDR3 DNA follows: TGCGCCAGCAGCATACAGGGCTATGGCTACACCTTC.

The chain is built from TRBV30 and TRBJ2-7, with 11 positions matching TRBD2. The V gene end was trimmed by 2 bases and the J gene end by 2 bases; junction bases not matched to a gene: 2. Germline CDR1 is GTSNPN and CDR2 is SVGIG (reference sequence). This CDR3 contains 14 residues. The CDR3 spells CAWSFSGRAYEQYF. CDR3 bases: TGTGCCTGGAGTTTTAGCGGGAGGGCCTACGAGCAGTACTTC.

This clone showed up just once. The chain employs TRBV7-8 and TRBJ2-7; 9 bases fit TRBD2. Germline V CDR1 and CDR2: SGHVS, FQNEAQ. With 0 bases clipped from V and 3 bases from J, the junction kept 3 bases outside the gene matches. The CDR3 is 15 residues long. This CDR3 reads CASSLAAGGIYEQYF. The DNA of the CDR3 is TGTGCCAGCAGCTTAGCCGCGGGAGGGATCTACGAGCAGTACTTC.

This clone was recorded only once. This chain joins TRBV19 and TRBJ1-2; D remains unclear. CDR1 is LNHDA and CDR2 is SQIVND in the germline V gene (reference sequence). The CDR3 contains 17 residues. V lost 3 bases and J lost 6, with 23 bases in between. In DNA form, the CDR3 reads TGTGCCAGTAGTATCCTCGAAAATCACGGAGGGAGGAATGGCTACACCTTC. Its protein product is CASSILENHGGRNGYTF.

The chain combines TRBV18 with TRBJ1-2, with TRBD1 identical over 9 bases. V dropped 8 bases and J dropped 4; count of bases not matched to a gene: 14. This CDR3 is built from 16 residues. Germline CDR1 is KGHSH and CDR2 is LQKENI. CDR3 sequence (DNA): TGTGCCAGCGTCGACAGGGGGGTAGGATCCGGCTATGGCTACACCTTC. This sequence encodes CASVDRGVGSGYGYTF. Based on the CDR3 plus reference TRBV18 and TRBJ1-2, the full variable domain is NAGVMQNPRHLVRRRGQEARLRCSPMKGHSHVYWYRQLPEEGLKFMVYLQKENIIDESGMPKERFSAEFPKEGPSILRIQQVVRGDSAAYFCASVDRGVGSGYGYTFGSGTRLTVV.

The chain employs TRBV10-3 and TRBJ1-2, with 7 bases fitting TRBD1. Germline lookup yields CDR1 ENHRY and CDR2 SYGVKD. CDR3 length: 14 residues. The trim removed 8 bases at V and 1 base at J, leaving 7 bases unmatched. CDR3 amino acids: CAILRDRFNYGYTF. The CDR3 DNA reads TGTGCCATCCTTAGGGACAGATTTAACTATGGCTACACCTTC.

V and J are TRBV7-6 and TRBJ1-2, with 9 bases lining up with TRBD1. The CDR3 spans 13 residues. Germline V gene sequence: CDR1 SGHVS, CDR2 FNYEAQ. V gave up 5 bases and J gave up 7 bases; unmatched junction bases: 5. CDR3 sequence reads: CASSVQGAGGYTF. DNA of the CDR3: TGTGCCAGCAGCGTACAGGGGGCAGGTGGCTACACCTTC.

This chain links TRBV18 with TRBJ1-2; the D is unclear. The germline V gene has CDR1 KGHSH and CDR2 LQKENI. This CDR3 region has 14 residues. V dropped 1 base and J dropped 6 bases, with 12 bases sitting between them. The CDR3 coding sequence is TGTGCCAGCTCACCACGAGCGATACTGCATGGCTACACCTTC. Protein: CASSPRAILHGYTF. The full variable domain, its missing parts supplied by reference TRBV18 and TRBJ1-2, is NAGVMQNPRHLVRRRGQEARLRCSPMKGHSHVYWYRQLPEEGLKFMVYLQKENIIDESGMPKERFSAEFPKEGPSILRIQQVVRGDSAAYFCASSPRAILHGYTFGSGTRLTVV.

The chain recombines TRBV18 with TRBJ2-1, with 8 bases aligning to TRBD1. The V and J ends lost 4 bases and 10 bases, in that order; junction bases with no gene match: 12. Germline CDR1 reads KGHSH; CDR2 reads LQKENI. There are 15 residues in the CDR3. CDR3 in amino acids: CASSRGTGALREQFF. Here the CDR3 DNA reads TGTGCCAGCTCACGTGGGACAGGAGCCCTGCGGGAGCAGTTCTTC.

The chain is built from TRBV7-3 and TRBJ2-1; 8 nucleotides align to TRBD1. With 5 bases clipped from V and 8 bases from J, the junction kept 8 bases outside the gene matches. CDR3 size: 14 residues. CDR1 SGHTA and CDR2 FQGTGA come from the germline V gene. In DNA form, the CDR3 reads TGTGCCAGCAGCAGGGCAGGGGGCGGGGATGAGCAGTTCTTC. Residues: CASSRAGGGDEQFF.

The CDR3 sequence: CASSLVQATTQYF. The CDR3 region has the DNA TGTGCCAGCAGCTTAGTTCAGGCCACCACGCAGTATTTT. The genes are TRBV7-6 and TRBJ2-3; D is undetermined. The V and J ends lost 1 base and 9 bases respectively, with 11 bases between them. Germline values: CDR1 SGHVS, CDR2 FNYEAQ. The CDR3 is made up of 13 amino acids. Combining the CDR3 with reference TRBV7-6 and TRBJ2-3 gives the whole variable domain GAGVSQSPRYKVTKRGQDVALRCDPISGHVSLYWYRQALGQGPEFLTYFNYEAQQDKSGLPNDRFSAERPEGSISTLTIQRTEQRDSAMYRCASSLVQATTQYFGPGTRLTVL.

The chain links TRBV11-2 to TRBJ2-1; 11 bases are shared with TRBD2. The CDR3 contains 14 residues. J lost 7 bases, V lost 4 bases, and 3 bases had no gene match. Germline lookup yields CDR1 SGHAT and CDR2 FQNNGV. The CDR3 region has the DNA TGTGCCAGCAGCTCGGGACTAGCGGCGAATGAGCAGTTCTTC. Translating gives CASSSGLAANEQFF.